This T cell receptor beta chain stems from a study of blood T cell repertoires in COVID-19. Study summary: COVID-19 samples from acute and convalescent phases originated in the United States, Italy and Spain. Sources were T cells, B-cell-depleted T cells, or PBMCs; the material itself was cDNA or gDNA.

Trimming removed 4 bases at V and 6 bases at J, with 10 bases between. This CDR3 is built from 14 residues. Germline V gives CDR1 MNHEY, CDR2 SVGAGI. Original processing methods: It was from reference gene primer amplification that nucleated cell counts were estimated. Clones were sequenced by immunoSEQ multiplex PCR, and TCRdb holds only the in-frame ones, with some missing. That table is the source of V, J and clone size, and D and trimming were worked out from the DNA. This table has roughly 230,000 clones, 83% appearing once. The sequencing input was peripheral blood. The receptor was isolated from a human donor in a cohort sampled during active COVID-19. The V call is TRBV6-5, the J call TRBJ1-6; the D is unclear. The DNA of the CDR3 is TGTGCCAGCAGTTTTCAGGACTTTAATTCACCCCTCCACTTT. Translated, it gives CASSFQDFNSPLHF.